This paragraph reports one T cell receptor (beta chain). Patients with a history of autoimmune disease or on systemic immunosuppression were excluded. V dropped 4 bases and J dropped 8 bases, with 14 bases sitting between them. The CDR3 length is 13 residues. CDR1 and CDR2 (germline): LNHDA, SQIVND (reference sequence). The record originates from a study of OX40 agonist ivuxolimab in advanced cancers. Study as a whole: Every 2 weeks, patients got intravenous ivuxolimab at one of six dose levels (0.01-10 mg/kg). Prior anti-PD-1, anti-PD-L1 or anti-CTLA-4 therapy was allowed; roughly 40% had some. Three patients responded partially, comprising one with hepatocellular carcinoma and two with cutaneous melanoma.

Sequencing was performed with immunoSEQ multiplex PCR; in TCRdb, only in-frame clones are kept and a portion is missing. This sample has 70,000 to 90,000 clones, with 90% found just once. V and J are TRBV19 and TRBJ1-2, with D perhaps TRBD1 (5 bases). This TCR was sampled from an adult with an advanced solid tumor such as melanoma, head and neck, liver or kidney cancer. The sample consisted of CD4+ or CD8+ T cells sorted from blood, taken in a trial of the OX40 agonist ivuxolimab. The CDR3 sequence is CASSKGREYGYTF. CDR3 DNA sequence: TGTGCCAGTAGTAAGGGCAGGGAGTACGGCTACACCTTC. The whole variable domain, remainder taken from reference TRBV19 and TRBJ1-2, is DGGITQSPKYLFRKEGQNVTLSCEQNLNHDAMYWYRQDPGQGLRLIYYSQIVNDFQKGDIAEGYSVSREKKESFPLTVTSAQKNPTAFYLCASSKGREYGYTFGSGTRLTVV.